Listed here are 13 T cell receptor beta chains from one sample, sequenced in a study of identical twins. TCRdb reanalysed the 5' RACE reads using MiXCR and keeps one entry per CDR3 protein. There are around 510,000 distinct CDR3 sequences in the sample; about 13% occur only once, and approximately 0.98% lies in the top ten. This sample also belongs to another study, concerning yellow fever vaccine responses in identical twins.

The sequenced material came from CD4+ T cells sorted from blood. These receptor sequences come from a woman aged 18-29 years in good health.

The chain joins TRBV19 to TRBJ2-1; 7 bases match TRBD1. The junction had 14 bases not matched to a gene; V was cut back by 6 bases and J by 6 bases. This CDR3 is 16 amino acids long. CDR1 is LNHDA and CDR2 is SQIVND in the germline V gene (reference sequence). The CDR3 loop reads CASSGTAVLRGNEQFF. As DNA, the CDR3 is TGTGCCAGTAGCGGGACAGCCGTTCTTAGGGGCAATGAGCAGTTCTTC.

This clonotype was counted at least ten times. This chain links TRBV4-2 with TRBJ2-3; 12 nucleotides align to TRBD2. Trimming cost V 3 bases and J 3 bases; bases outside gene matches: 7. Germline values: CDR1 LGHNA, CDR2 YNFKEQ. This CDR3 spans 17 amino acids. CDR3 nucleotides: TGTGCCAGCAGCCAGGCTCTAGCGGGGGGGCCGACAGATACGCAGTATTTT. This translates into CASSQALAGGPTDTQYF.

This sequence joins TRBV5-1 and TRBJ1-1, with D possibly being TRBD1 (5 bases). The CDR3 is 15 residues long. The germline V and J ends were trimmed by 3 bases and 5 bases, with 17 bases remaining between them. Germline V gives CDR1 SGHRS, CDR2 YFSETQ. CDR3 amino acids: CASSSQGQGWTEAFF. In DNA form, the CDR3 reads TGCGCCAGCAGCTCCCAAGGGCAGGGTTGGACTGAAGCTTTCTTT.

This clonotype has just one count. V usage is TRBV19 and J usage is TRBJ2-2, with 8 bases lining up with TRBD2. Germline CDR1 reads LNHDA; CDR2 reads SQIVND (reference sequence). J was trimmed by 3 bases and V by 5 bases; bases with no gene match: 5. This CDR3 region has 15 residues. The CDR3 DNA reads TGTGCCAGTAGTTCGTTAGCGGGACACACCGGGGAGCTGTTTTTT. Protein: CASSSLAGHTGELFF.

This clonotype showed up just a few times. The chain links TRBV3-1 to TRBJ2-2, with D possibly being TRBD1 (6 bases). V lost 6 bases to trimming and J lost 5 bases, with 16 bases between them. The CDR3 runs to 15 residues. Per germline, CDR1 LGHDT and CDR2 YNNKEL (reference sequence). The DNA for the CDR3 is TGTGCCAGCAGTCGAAAACAGGGAAGTACCGGGGAGCTGTTTTTT. It translates to CASSRKQGSTGELFF.

In its sample, this clonotype was seen a few times. The CDR3 DNA follows: TGCAGTGCTGGAGGACTAGTCGGTGTGGGGACCCAGTACTTC. It is translated as CSAGGLVGVGTQYF. This chain uses TRBV20-1 with TRBJ2-5; 7 bases are a match to TRBD2. The junction had 13 bases not matched to a gene; V was cut back by 5 bases and J by 7 bases. Per germline, CDR1 DFQATT and CDR2 SNEGSKA (reference sequence). This CDR3 comprises 14 residues.

The V call is TRBV7-9, the J call TRBJ2-5; 10 positions match TRBD1. Unmatched junction bases numbered 10, after V lost 8 bases and J lost 4 bases. CDR3 size: 15 residues. Germline CDR1 SEHNR, CDR2 FQNEAQ (reference sequence). The CDR3 DNA reads TGTGCCAGCCAAAACGGACAGGGGGAGAGAGAGACCCAGTACTTC. Translation: CASQNGQGERETQYF.

This clonotype has at least ten counts. The chain recombines TRBV21-1 with TRBJ1-4. TRBV21-1 is marked as a pseudogene. The CDR3 is 12 amino acids. The CDR3 reads CASSKYREKLFF. CDR3 DNA sequence: TGTGCCAGCAGCAAATACCGGGAAAAACTGTTTTTT.

The rearrangement uses TRBV5-8 and TRBJ1-2; D is undetermined. The CDR3 is made up of 14 amino acids. In germline, CDR1 is SGHTS, CDR2 YDEGEE. The V gene lost 2 bases and the J gene lost 4 bases, with 12 bases spanning the gap. This CDR3 is CASSLRTDSYGYTF. The CDR3 DNA is TGTGCCAGCAGCTTAAGGACGGACTCCTATGGCTACACCTTC.

This clonotype was seen a handful of times. The rearrangement uses TRBV12-3 or TRBV12-4 and TRBJ2-2; TRBD2 is a possible D gene (5 bases). The CDR3 contains 14 residues. Trimming cost V 3 bases and J 1 base, with 6 bases left between them. This CDR3 is CASSFRENTGELFF. In DNA form, the CDR3 reads TGTGCCAGCAGTTTCCGGGAGAACACCGGGGAGCTGTTTTTT.

V and J are TRBV7-2 and TRBJ2-7; D is unclear. CDR1 SGHTA and CDR2 FQGNSA come from the germline V gene. The V end lost 1 base, the J end lost 4 bases, and 8 bases lay between the germline ends. CDR3 size: 13 residues. The CDR3 bases are TGTGCCAGCAGCTTAGGACGGAAATACGAGCAGTACTTC. Translated, it gives CASSLGRKYEQYF. Combining the CDR3 with reference TRBV7-2 and TRBJ2-7 gives the whole variable domain GAGVSQSPSNKVTEKGKDVELRCDPISGHTALYWYRQSLGQGLEFLIYFQGNSAPDKSGLPSDRFSAERTGGSVSTLTIQRTQQEDSAVYLCASSLGRKYEQYFGPGTRLTVT.

The chain is built from TRBV20-1 and TRBJ2-7; D is unclear. This CDR3 contains 11 residues. Germline assignment: CDR1 DFQATT and CDR2 SNEGSKA (reference sequence). The V gene lost 6 bases and the J gene lost 2 bases, with 8 bases spanning the gap. CDR3 residues: CSADIAYEQYF. The CDR3 DNA follows: TGCAGTGCCGACATAGCCTACGAGCAGTACTTC.

The chain recombines TRBV3-1 with TRBJ2-3; no clear D gene. The length of the CDR3 is 17 residues. CDR1 LGHDT and CDR2 YNNKEL come from the germline V gene (reference sequence). V was cut by 0 bases and J by 1 base, with 14 bases left in between. The chain's CDR3 is CASSQDRPRKGTDTQYF. The CDR3 DNA reads as TGTGCCAGCAGCCAAGATAGACCAAGGAAGGGCACAGATACGCAGTATTTT.